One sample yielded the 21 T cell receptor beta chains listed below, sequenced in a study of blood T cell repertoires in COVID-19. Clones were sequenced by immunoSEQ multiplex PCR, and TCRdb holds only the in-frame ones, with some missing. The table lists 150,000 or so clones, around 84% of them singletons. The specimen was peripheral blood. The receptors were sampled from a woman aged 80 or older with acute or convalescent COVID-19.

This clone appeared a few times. In nucleotides, the CDR3 is TGTGCCAGCAGCCGAACAGGGGCGAGGAACACTGAAGCTTTCTTT. Amino acids: CASSRTGARNTEAFF. V usage is TRBV6-5 and J usage is TRBJ1-1, with TRBD1 matching 7 bases. The CDR3 runs 15 residues. V lost 6 bases and J lost 1; bases outside the gene matches: 8. The germline CDR1 and CDR2 sequences are MNHEY and SVGAGI.

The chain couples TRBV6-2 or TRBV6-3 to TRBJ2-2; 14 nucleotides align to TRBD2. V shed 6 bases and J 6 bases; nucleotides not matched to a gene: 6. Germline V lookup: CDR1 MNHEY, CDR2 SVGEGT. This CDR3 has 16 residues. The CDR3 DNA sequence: TGTGCCAGCAGCTATACGACTAGCGGGGGGGCCGGGGAGCTGTTTTTT. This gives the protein CASSYTTSGGAGELFF.

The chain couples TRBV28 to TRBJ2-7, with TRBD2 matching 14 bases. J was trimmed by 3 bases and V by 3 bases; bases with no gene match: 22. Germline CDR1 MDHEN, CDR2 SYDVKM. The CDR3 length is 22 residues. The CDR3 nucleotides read TGTGCCAGCAGTTTGGTTCACCTATTTACCGGGACTAGCGGGAGATTGAACTACGAGCAGTACTTC. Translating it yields CASSLVHLFTGTSGRLNYEQYF.

The DNA of the CDR3 is TGTGCCAGCAGCGTAGTAGCGGGGGCAAACACCGGGGAGCTGTTTTTT. Its translation is CASSVVAGANTGELFF. The V and J genes are TRBV9 and TRBJ2-2, with 9 bases aligning to TRBD2. CDR1 and CDR2 from the germline V gene are SGDLS and YYNGEE. V dropped 0 bases and J dropped 2; count of bases not matched to a gene: 2. This CDR3 spans 16 amino acids.

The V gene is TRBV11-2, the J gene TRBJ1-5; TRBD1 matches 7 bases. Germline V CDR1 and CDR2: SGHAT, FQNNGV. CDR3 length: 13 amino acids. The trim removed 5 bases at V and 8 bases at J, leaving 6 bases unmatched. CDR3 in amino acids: CASSLSDREPQHF. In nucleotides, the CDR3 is TGTGCCAGCAGCCTATCTGACAGGGAGCCCCAGCATTTT.

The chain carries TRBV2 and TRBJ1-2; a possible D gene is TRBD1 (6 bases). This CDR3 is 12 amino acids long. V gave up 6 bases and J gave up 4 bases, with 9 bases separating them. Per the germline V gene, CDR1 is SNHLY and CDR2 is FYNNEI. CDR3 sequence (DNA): TGTGCCAGCAGACAGGGCCTCTATGGCTACACCTTC. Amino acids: CASRQGLYGYTF.

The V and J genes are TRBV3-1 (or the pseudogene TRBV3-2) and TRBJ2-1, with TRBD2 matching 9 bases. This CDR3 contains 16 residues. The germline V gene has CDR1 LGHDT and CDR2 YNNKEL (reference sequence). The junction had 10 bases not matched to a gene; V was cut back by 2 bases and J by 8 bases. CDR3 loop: CASSQWVSGSFDEQFF. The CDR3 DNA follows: TGTGCCAGCAGCCAATGGGTTAGCGGGAGTTTCGATGAGCAGTTCTTC.

The CDR3 region has the DNA TGTGCCAGCTCACCCAACCACGGGACAGGGGTTGGAAACACCATATATTTT. It codes for CASSPNHGTGVGNTIYF. This chain uses TRBV18 with TRBJ1-3; 10 bases fit TRBD1. Germline CDR1 reads KGHSH; CDR2 reads LQKENI. Trimming at V came to 3 bases and at J to 3 bases, leaving 8 bases not matched to a gene. The CDR3 extends over 17 amino acids.

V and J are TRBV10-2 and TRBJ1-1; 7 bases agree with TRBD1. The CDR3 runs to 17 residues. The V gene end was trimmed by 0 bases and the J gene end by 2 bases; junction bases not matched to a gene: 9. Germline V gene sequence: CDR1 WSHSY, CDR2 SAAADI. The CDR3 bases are TGCGCCAGCAGTGAGTCCAGAAAAGACAGGGTCAACACTGAAGCTTTCTTT. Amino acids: CASSESRKDRVNTEAFF.

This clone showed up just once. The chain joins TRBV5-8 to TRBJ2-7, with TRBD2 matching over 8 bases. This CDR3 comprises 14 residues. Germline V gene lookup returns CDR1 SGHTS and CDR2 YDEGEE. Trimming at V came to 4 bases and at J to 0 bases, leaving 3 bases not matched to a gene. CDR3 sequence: CASSISGDSYEQYF. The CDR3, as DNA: TGTGCCAGCAGCATTAGCGGGGACTCCTACGAGCAGTACTTC.

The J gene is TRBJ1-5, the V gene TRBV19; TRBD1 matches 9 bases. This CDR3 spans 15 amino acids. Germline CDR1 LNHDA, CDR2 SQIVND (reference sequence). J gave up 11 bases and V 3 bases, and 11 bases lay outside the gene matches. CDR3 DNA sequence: TGTGCCAGTAGTATCCGGACAGGGGCCCAACAGGCCCAGCATTTT. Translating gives CASSIRTGAQQAQHF.

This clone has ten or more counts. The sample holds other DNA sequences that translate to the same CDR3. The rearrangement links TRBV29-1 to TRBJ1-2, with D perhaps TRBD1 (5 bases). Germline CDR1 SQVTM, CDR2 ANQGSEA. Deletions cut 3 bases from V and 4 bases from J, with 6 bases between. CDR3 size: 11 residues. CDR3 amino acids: CSVDDSYGYTF. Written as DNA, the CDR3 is TGCAGCGTTGATGACAGCTATGGCTACACCTTC.

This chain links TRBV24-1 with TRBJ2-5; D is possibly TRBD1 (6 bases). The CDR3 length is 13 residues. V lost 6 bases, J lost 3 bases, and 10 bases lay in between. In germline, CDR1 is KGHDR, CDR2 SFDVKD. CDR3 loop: CATSLPGEETQYF. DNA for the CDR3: TGTGCCACCAGTCTTCCAGGGGAAGAGACCCAGTACTTC.

DNA of the CDR3: TGTGCCAGCAGCCTTCTCTCGGGGGATGAGCAGTTCTTC. Its translation: CASSLLSGDEQFF. The J gene is TRBJ2-1, the V gene TRBV27; perhaps TRBD2 as D (6 bases). Germline V gives CDR1 MNHEY, CDR2 SMNVEV (reference sequence). The CDR3 length is 13 residues. V was pared by 6 bases and J by 8 bases, with 14 bases between.

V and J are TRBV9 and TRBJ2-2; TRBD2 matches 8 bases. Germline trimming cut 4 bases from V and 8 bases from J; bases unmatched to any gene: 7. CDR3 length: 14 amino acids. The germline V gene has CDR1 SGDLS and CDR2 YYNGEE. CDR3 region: CASSPQGGRGELFF. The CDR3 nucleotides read TGTGCCAGCAGCCCCCAGGGCGGGAGGGGGGAGCTGTTTTTT.

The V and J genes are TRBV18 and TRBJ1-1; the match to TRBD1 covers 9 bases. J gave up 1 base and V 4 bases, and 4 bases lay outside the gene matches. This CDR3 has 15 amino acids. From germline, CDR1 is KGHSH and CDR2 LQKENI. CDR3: CASSRQGQGNTEAFF. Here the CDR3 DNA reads TGTGCCAGCTCACGCCAGGGACAGGGGAACACTGAAGCTTTCTTT.

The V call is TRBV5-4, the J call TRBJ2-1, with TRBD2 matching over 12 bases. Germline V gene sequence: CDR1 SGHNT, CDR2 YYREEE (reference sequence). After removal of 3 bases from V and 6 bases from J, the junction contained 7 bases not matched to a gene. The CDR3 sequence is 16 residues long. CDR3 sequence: CASSSEPGLAGNEQFF. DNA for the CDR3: TGTGCCAGCAGCTCCGAGCCGGGACTAGCGGGCAATGAGCAGTTCTTC.

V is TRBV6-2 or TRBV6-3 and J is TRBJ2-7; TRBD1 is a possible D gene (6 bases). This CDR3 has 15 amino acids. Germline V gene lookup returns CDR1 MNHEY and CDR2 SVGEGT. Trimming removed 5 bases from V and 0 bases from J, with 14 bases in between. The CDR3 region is CASSTGTRSSYEQYF. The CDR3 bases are TGTGCCAGCAGTACCGGGACAAGGAGCTCCTACGAGCAGTACTTC.

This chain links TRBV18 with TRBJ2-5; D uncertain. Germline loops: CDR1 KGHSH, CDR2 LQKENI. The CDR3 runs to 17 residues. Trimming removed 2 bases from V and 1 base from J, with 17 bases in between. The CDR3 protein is CASSPLVTDPSQETQYF. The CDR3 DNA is TGTGCCAGCTCACCATTAGTGACTGATCCCTCCCAAGAGACCCAGTACTTC.

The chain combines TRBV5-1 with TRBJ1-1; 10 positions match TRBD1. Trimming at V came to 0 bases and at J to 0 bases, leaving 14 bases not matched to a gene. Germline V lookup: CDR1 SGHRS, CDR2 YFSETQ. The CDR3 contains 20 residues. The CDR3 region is CASSLVTTRTGGTLNTEAFF. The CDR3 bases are TGCGCCAGCAGCTTGGTCACAACCCGGACAGGGGGAACGCTGAACACTGAAGCTTTCTTT.

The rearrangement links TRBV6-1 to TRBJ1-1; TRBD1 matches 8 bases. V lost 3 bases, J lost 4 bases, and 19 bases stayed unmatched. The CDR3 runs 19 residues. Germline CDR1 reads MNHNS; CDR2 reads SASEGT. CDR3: CASSDPTRTGMQGATEAFF. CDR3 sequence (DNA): TGTGCCAGCAGTGATCCAACCCGGACAGGGATGCAAGGGGCCACTGAAGCTTTCTTT.